This T cell receptor beta chain was retrieved from a study of Tregs in tolerant kidney transplant recipients. Study results and caveats: Validation in larger populations is needed because few patients were studied. Activated donor B cell expansion appeared to reveal the most relevant donor-specific TCRbeta repertoire.

Note on this clone: What it recognizes is unknown.

Sequencing was performed with immunoSEQ multiplex PCR; in TCRdb, only in-frame clones are kept and a portion is missing. The table has roughly 120,000 clones, around nine tenths seen once. The sequence derives from a human donor in good health. The sample consisted of CD4+ T cells from blood.

Here the CDR3 DNA reads TGTGCCAGCAGCTTGTCGCGCTACGAGCAGTACTTC. It specifies CASSLSRYEQYF. The chain is built from TRBV5-6 and TRBJ2-7; D is undetermined. Between the trimmed V and J ends, which lost 1 base and 3 bases, there was a span of 5 bases. The CDR3 length is 12 residues. Germline V gene data show CDR1 as SGHDT and CDR2 as YYEEEE.